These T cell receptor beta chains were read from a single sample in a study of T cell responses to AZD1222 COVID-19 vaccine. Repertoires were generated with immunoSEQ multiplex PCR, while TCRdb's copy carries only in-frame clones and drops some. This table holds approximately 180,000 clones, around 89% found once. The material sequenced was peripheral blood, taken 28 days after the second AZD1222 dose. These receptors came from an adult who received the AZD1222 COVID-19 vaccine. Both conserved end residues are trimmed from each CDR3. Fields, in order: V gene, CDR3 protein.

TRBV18 ASSPPWSNQPQH
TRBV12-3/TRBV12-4 ASTPPGREAF
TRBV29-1 SVLTGNTEAF
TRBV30 AWSSGTATTNEKLF
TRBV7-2 ASSFGSAKNIQY
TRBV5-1 ASSTYREPGELF
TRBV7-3 ASSPGADTQY
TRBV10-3 AISAPGTAYGYT
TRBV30 AWQRDMNSPLH
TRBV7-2 ASSLYLREVTDTQY
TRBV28 ASSFGTGGPTNEKLF
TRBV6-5 ASTAGGNNQPQH
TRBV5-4 ASSLIPGREAYEQY
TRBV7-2 ASSLARDGSDTQY
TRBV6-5 ASSYSPGSVVGYT
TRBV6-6 ASSVQGFTGELF
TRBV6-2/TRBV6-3 ASSYWQSGYT
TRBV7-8 ASSFGAMYNEQF
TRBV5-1 ASSLEQGVTEQY
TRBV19 ASSNGLRGSPGELF
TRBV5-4 ASSRGGVDTDTQY
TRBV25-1 ASSETLAGKYEQY
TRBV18 ASSPQGADSNQPQH
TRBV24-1 ATSGAGGSDTQY
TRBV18 ASSRGREYTDTQY
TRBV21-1 ASSKGSQGGETQY
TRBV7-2 ASSLGLGGLRGYEQY
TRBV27 ASAGQGLSYEQY
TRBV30 AWSKKGLAGMEQY
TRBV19 ASRTSGRTGEQF
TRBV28 ASSLRLAGSYEQY
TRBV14 ASSQDPSALYEQY
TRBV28 ASSPASGTGGLAF
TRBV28 ASSRPLGDSQFQGEQY
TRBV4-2 ASSQDSSADPQH
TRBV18 ASSPPRVETQY
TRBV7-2 ASSWTGTSSTDTQY
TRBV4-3 ASSQGASILAKNIQY
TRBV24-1 ATSDLKGAGTGELF
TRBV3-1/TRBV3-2 ASSPTLQSKQY
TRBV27 ASVPGQGHTGELF
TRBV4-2 ASSQGAARNTGELF
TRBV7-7 ASSLLQGPNLNTEAF
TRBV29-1 SVLSGHRSSGDEQF
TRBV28 ASSLIILSARAF
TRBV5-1 ASSFSRDTQY
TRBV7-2 ASSPRDRASTDTQY
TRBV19 ASSIGIGTDTQY
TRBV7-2 ASSFSGRAREQY
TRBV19 ASSGTDSGNTIY
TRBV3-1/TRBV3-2 ASSQAASLGQPQY
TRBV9 ASSVEETQY
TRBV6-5 ASRSPGTYEQY
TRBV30 AWRGFNEQF
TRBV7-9 ASSSPSGRVDSPLH
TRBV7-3 ASSPGPGETQY
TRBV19 ASSIGDRGYNQPQH
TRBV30 AWSVLAGGSLIYNEQF
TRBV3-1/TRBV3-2 ASSQGDIQY